What follows are 25 T cell receptor beta chains derived from one specimen sequenced in a study of a mutant IDH1 vaccine in newly diagnosed glioma. Measured with immunoSEQ multiplex PCR; TCRdb has only the in-frame clones, and not every one. The table has about 58,000 clones, around 80% seen once. These TCRs' antigens remain unknown. The time point is: week 5, during vaccination. Doses comprised 300 ug of mutant IDH1 20-mer peptide each, plus topical imiquimod. Sample: PBMCs, taken from a glioma patient whose treatment included an IDH1 peptide vaccine. All receptors come from a woman aged 50 to 60 with glioma.

The chain is built from TRBV6-6 and TRBJ1-1; D possibly corresponds to TRBD1 (6 bases). There are 15 residues in the CDR3. Germline-derived CDR1 and CDR2 are MNHNY and SVGAGI (reference sequence). Trimming removed 2 bases at V and 6 bases at J, with 16 bases between. In nucleotides, the CDR3 is TGTGCCAGCAGTTACCAGGGGACAACAAAGGCTGAAGCTTTCTTT. Protein sequence: CASSYQGTTKAEAFF.

The chain uses TRBV19 and TRBJ1-6; D is perhaps TRBD1 (5 bases). This CDR3 has 14 amino acids. V lost 8 bases and J 10 bases, leaving 18 bases between the germline ends. Germline values: CDR1 LNHDA, CDR2 SQIVND (reference sequence). The CDR3 bases are TGTGCCAGTTCAGTTGGCAGGGAACTGTCACCCCTCCACTTT. Translated, it gives CASSVGRELSPLHF.

This clone has only a few counts. The rearrangement joins TRBV4-3 to TRBJ1-6; 7 bases are shared with TRBD1. The germline V gene encodes CDR1 LGHNA and CDR2 YSLEER. The trim removed 1 base at V and 4 bases at J, leaving 4 bases unmatched. This CDR3 region has 16 residues. The CDR3 nucleotides are TGCGCCAGCAGCCAAGGGGGGACAGCGTATAATTCACCCCTCCACTTT. Translated: CASSQGGTAYNSPLHF.

The CDR3 protein is CATALGGASTDTQYF. The CDR3 DNA sequence: TGTGCCACCGCACTTGGGGGGGCTAGCACAGATACGCAGTATTTT. The V call is TRBV7-2, the J call TRBJ2-3; perhaps TRBD2 as D (7 bases). The CDR3 is 15 amino acids. V was clipped by 10 bases and J by 0 bases, with 17 bases between them. In germline, CDR1 is SGHTA, CDR2 FQGNSA.

The chain links TRBV9 to TRBJ1-5; 9 bases are shared with TRBD1. Germline V gene sequence: CDR1 SGDLS, CDR2 YYNGEE. CDR3 size: 15 residues. Germline trimming cut 3 bases from V and 5 bases from J; bases unmatched to any gene: 6. CDR3 bases: TGTGCCAGCAGCGCTACAGGGGGCTCGGATCAGCCCCAGCATTTT. Amino acids: CASSATGGSDQPQHF.

This chain joins TRBV5-1 and TRBJ2-7; TRBD1 agrees at 9 bases. Germline V gene data show CDR1 as SGHRS and CDR2 as YFSETQ. V lost 4 bases to trimming and J lost 4 bases; unmatched junction nucleotides: 6. The CDR3 runs to 14 residues. In nucleotides, the CDR3 is TGCGCCAGCAGCGAGTCGGGACAGGGATACGAGCAGTACTTC. It specifies CASSESGQGYEQYF.

In its sample, this clone was seen once. The chain is built from TRBV27 and TRBJ1-3; TRBD1 might be the D (5 bases). V lost 9 bases and J lost 3, with 12 bases in between. The germline gives CDR1 MNHEY, CDR2 SMNVEV (reference sequence). CDR3 length: 13 amino acids. CDR3 residues: CASYQGVGNTIYF. Here the CDR3 DNA reads TGTGCCAGTTACCAGGGCGTTGGAAACACCATATATTTT.

V and J are TRBV25-1 and TRBJ2-5; D remains unclear. Per the germline V gene, CDR1 is MGHDK and CDR2 is SYGVNS. Trimming took off 11 bases at V and 1 base at J, with 17 bases between the two ends. The CDR3 length is 14 residues. CDR3 amino acids: CASEGWAAQETQYF. The CDR3 DNA reads TGTGCCTCAGAAGGGTGGGCAGCCCAAGAGACCCAGTACTTC.

The genes are TRBV5-4 and TRBJ2-7; D not certain. CDR1 SGHNT and CDR2 YYREEE come from the germline V gene (reference sequence). V gave up 4 bases and J gave up 3 bases, with 17 bases separating them. The CDR3 covers 15 residues. CDR3: CASSPGLQTDYEQYF. The CDR3 nucleotides are TGTGCCAGCAGCCCTGGGCTCCAGACTGACTACGAGCAGTACTTC.

Here the CDR3 reads CASSLGRGGPETQYF. CDR3 bases: TGTGCCAGCAGCTTGGGGCGGGGGGGCCCCGAGACCCAGTACTTC. The rearrangement links TRBV5-6 to TRBJ2-5, with 9 bases aligning to TRBD2. Germline CDR1 SGHDT, CDR2 YYEEEE. The ends lost 0 bases at V and 5 bases at J; junction bases unmatched: 5. The CDR3 has 15 amino acids.

The gene calls are TRBV5-1 and TRBJ2-3, with TRBD2 matching over 7 bases. CDR3 length: 14 amino acids. The V gene's germline CDR1 is SGHRS and CDR2 YFSETQ. After removal of 0 bases from V and 3 bases from J, the junction contained 1 base not matched to a gene. The CDR3 DNA reads TGCGCCAGCAGCTTGGAAGCGGGGACAGATACGCAGTATTTT. Translating it yields CASSLEAGTDTQYF.

The chain has TRBV19 and TRBJ1-2; D possibly corresponds to TRBD1 (6 bases). The CDR3 is made up of 14 amino acids. Germline V gene lookup returns CDR1 LNHDA and CDR2 SQIVND (reference sequence). Trimming took off 7 bases at V and 7 bases at J, with 19 bases between the two ends. CDR3 sequence reads: CASNYKTGRRGYTF. The CDR3 DNA reads as TGTGCCAGTAATTACAAAACAGGGCGCCGTGGCTACACCTTC.

The chain is built from TRBV6-5 and TRBJ2-1; 7 bases align to TRBD2. Germline CDR1 is MNHEY and CDR2 is SVGAGI. The length of the CDR3 is 15 residues. J lost 2 bases, V lost 2 bases, and 3 bases had no gene match. CDR3: CASSYTGLTYNEQFF. CDR3 sequence (DNA): TGTGCCAGCAGTTACACGGGACTAACCTACAATGAGCAGTTCTTC.

The count of this clone is one. Other DNA variants within this sample encode the same CDR3. This chain links TRBV20-1 with TRBJ2-5; no clear D gene. From germline, CDR1 is DFQATT and CDR2 SNEGSKA (reference sequence). The V gene lost 2 bases and the J gene lost 5 bases, with 3 bases spanning the gap. This CDR3 has 10 residues. CDR3 amino acids: CSARWETQYF. Written as DNA, the CDR3 is TGCAGTGCTAGATGGGAGACCCAGTACTTC.

This clone was picked up a small number of times. This chain links TRBV19 with TRBJ1-1; D possibly corresponds to TRBD1 (6 bases). Germline V gene data show CDR1 as LNHDA and CDR2 as SQIVND (reference sequence). The CDR3 is 15 amino acids. The V end lost 7 bases, the J end lost 1 base, and 16 bases lay between the germline ends. CDR3 DNA sequence: TGTGCCAGTACCGAAAAGACAGGCTCGAACACTGAAGCTTTCTTT. Translated: CASTEKTGSNTEAFF.

CDR3: CASRPPGLVTGEQFF. In DNA, the CDR3 is TGTGCCAGTAGGCCCCCGGGACTAGTAACTGGTGAGCAGTTCTTC. The chain carries TRBV19 and TRBJ2-1; 8 positions agree with TRBD2. The CDR3 is made up of 15 amino acids. Germline V gives CDR1 LNHDA, CDR2 SQIVND (reference sequence). J was trimmed by 9 bases and V by 6 bases; bases with no gene match: 13.

The chain links TRBV5-1 to TRBJ2-3, with 12 bases fitting TRBD2. V was clipped by 4 bases and J by 1 base; unmatched bases: 7. The germline V gene encodes CDR1 SGHRS and CDR2 YFSETQ. CDR3 length: 17 residues. This CDR3 reads CASSTRTSGVGTDTQYF. The DNA for the CDR3 is TGCGCCAGCAGCACCCGGACTAGCGGGGTCGGCACAGATACGCAGTATTTT.

The rearrangement uses TRBV6-5 and TRBJ2-7; D may be TRBD1 (6 bases). In germline, CDR1 is MNHEY, CDR2 SVGAGI. This CDR3 has 13 residues. V was trimmed by 6 bases and J by 1 base, leaving 10 bases between them. CDR3 amino acids: CASREQGSYEQYF. CDR3 bases: TGTGCCAGCAGGGAACAGGGTTCCTACGAGCAGTACTTC.

This sequence joins TRBV5-1 and TRBJ1-4; unclear D gene. Trimming stripped 0 bases from V and 7 bases from J, with 16 bases between. This CDR3 is built from 16 residues. CDR1 is SGHRS and CDR2 is YFSETQ in the germline V gene. CDR3 residues: CASSLAPGYKGEKLFF. In DNA form, the CDR3 reads TGCGCCAGCAGCTTGGCCCCGGGCTATAAGGGTGAAAAACTGTTTTTT.

V gene TRBV19 combines with J gene TRBJ2-5; tentatively, D is TRBD2 (5 bases). Trimming removed 6 bases at V and 4 bases at J, with 9 bases between. The CDR3 runs to 12 residues. Germline CDR1 is LNHDA and CDR2 is SQIVND (reference sequence). The CDR3 nucleotides read TGTGCCAGTAGCGGACTGGGAGAGACCCAGTACTTC. It encodes CASSGLGETQYF.

V and J are TRBV2 and TRBJ2-1; 11 bases fit TRBD2. There are 13 residues in the CDR3. Germline CDR1 and CDR2: SNHLY and FYNNEI. Trimming at V came to 8 bases and at J to 5 bases, leaving 2 bases not matched to a gene. CDR3 nucleotide sequence: TGTGCCAGCGTACTAGCGGGGGACAATGAGCAGTTCTTC. This sequence encodes CASVLAGDNEQFF.

The CDR3 DNA is TGCGCCAGCAGCCAACCCTCACAGGGCTCTAACTATGGCTACACCTTC. Its protein is CASSQPSQGSNYGYTF. The chain employs TRBV4-1 and TRBJ1-2; maybe TRBD1 (6 bases). This CDR3 region has 16 residues. V was clipped by 2 bases and J by 0 bases, with 13 bases between them. The V gene's germline CDR1 is MGHRA and CDR2 YSYEKL.

To note about this clone: This same CDR3 is encoded by further DNA sequences in the sample. The chain employs TRBV15 and TRBJ2-7; 7 nucleotides agree with TRBD1. Germline assignment: CDR1 LNHNV and CDR2 YYDKDF (reference sequence). The CDR3 is made up of 18 amino acids. Trimming removed 0 bases from V and 0 bases from J; junction bases left unmatched: 11. CDR3 loop: CATSRESAGGRFSYEQYF. DNA of the CDR3: TGTGCCACCAGCAGAGAATCGGCAGGGGGAAGGTTCTCCTACGAGCAGTACTTC.

The rearrangement uses TRBV19 and TRBJ2-7, with 9 nucleotides matching TRBD1. This CDR3 contains 14 residues. V gave up 5 bases and J gave up 5 bases; unmatched junction bases: 7. CDR1 is LNHDA and CDR2 is SQIVND in the germline V gene (reference sequence). CDR3 region: CASSGGQGFDEQYF. The CDR3 region has the DNA TGTGCCAGTAGTGGGGGACAGGGTTTCGACGAGCAGTACTTC. The variable domain in full, with the rest retrieved from reference TRBV19 and TRBJ2-7, is DGGITQSPKYLFRKEGQNVTLSCEQNLNHDAMYWYRQDPGQGLRLIYYSQIVNDFQKGDIAEGYSVSREKKESFPLTVTSAQKNPTAFYLCASSGGQGFDEQYFGPGTRLTVT.

This clone was observed a single time. This chain uses TRBV5-6 with TRBJ1-2, with D perhaps TRBD1 (5 bases). Germline V CDR1 and CDR2: SGHDT, YYEEEE. The CDR3 has 13 amino acids. Trimming left V 5 bases short and J 6 bases short, with 14 bases between. CDR3 region: CASRSGGIDGYTF. CDR3 bases: TGTGCCAGCAGATCGGGGGGGATCGATGGCTACACCTTC.